This T cell receptor (beta chain) was captured in a study of radiotherapy plus CTLA-4 blockade in lung cancer. Overall study: In roughly 19% of patients, objective responses were seen; 25% to 40% had disease control.

Turning to this clone: What it binds is not known.

The study's findings and limits: Expansion in blood of tumor-derived TCR clones was seen after radiotherapy plus ipilimumab. Dynamics of early blood T cell clones, together with interferon-beta, were reportedly the best predictors of response.

The method was immunoSEQ multiplex PCR; TCRdb's version includes in-frame clones alone and lacks a portion of them. The sample shows tens of thousands of clones, around 75% of them seen only once. Per the germline V gene, CDR1 is SGDLS and CDR2 is YYNGEE. The CDR3 has 12 amino acids. V lost 3 bases, J lost 6 bases, and 7 bases lay in between. The sequence was collected from a human donor with non-small cell lung cancer that progressed on radiotherapy plus ipilimumab. Sequencing used peripheral blood, obtained from a patient treated with radiotherapy plus ipilimumab. The chain couples TRBV9 to TRBJ2-4; D gene unclear. The CDR3 reads CASSASGNIQYF. The CDR3 nucleotides are TGTGCCAGCAGCGCGAGTGGAAACATTCAGTACTTC.